These 24 T cell receptor beta chains came from one sample sequenced in a study of blood T cell repertoires in COVID-19 (dated by TCRdb to the early 2020s). The library was built by means of the immunoSEQ multiplex PCR assay. What TCRdb holds here is the immuneACCESS table cut down to in-frame rearrangements. Part of the clones is not present; checked against another copy, under half of the missing clones reflect an unresolved V gene, and the others are unexplained. The sample table records about 200,000 clones; 70% to 90% of these occur just once. Of the sample, around 4.9% is held by the ten largest clones. Sequenced sample: peripheral blood. The receptors were gathered from an elderly woman with acute or convalescent COVID-19.

The rearrangement uses TRBV7-9 and TRBJ1-3, with D perhaps matching TRBD1 (5 bases). Germline lookup yields CDR1 SEHNR and CDR2 FQNEAQ (reference sequence). The CDR3 runs to 15 residues. Trimming left V 3 bases short and J 3 bases short, with 12 bases between. The CDR3 loop is CASSFSTGGGNTIYF. The CDR3 DNA sequence: TGTGCCAGCAGCTTTTCAACAGGCGGTGGAAACACCATATATTTT.

Regarding this clone: At one of its ends the junction is not consistent with the germline gene, which may arise from a read error. The genes are TRBV7-7 and TRBJ2-5, with D possibly TRBD1 on 5 matching bases. From germline, CDR1 is SSHAT and CDR2 FNYEAQ (reference sequence). The length of the CDR3 is 16 residues. CDR3 in DNA: TGTGCTAGCAGCTTATCCGGCAGGGTCAATTTCGAGACCCAGTACTTC. This translates into CASSLSGRVNFETQYF.

V is TRBV15 and J is TRBJ1-2; TRBD1 aligns across 8 bases. The CDR3 consists of 15 residues. V shed 5 bases, J shed 2 bases, and the junction held 7 bases outside the gene matches. Per the germline V gene, CDR1 is LNHNV and CDR2 is YYDKDF (reference sequence). The CDR3 loop reads CATSPRTGFNYGYTF. CDR3 coding DNA: TGTGCCACCAGCCCCCGGACAGGGTTCAACTATGGCTACACCTTC.

The CDR3, as DNA: TGTGCCAGCAGCGTCAGACAGGGGGGAGACACCGGGGAGCTGTTTTTT. This gives the protein CASSVRQGGDTGELFF. The chain has TRBV9 and TRBJ2-2; 9 bases map to TRBD1. The length of the CDR3 is 16 residues. Germline CDR1 and CDR2: SGDLS and YYNGEE. Trimming at V came to 2 bases and at J to 3 bases, leaving 5 bases not matched to a gene.

The gene calls are TRBV9 and TRBJ1-3; no firm D call. The germline CDR1 and CDR2 sequences are SGDLS and YYNGEE. CDR3 length equals 13 residues. V was trimmed by 3 bases and J by 2 bases, leaving 6 bases between them. DNA of the CDR3: TGTGCCAGCAGCGCTTCGGCTGGAAACACCATATATTTT. Translating it yields CASSASAGNTIYF.

The chain carries TRBV27 and TRBJ2-5; D is perhaps TRBD2 (6 bases). CDR1 MNHEY and CDR2 SMNVEV come from the germline V gene (reference sequence). This CDR3 has 14 residues. V was trimmed by 3 bases and J by 5 bases, leaving 13 bases between them. CDR3 region: CASSFRLGLETQYF. The CDR3 nucleotides are TGTGCCAGCAGTTTCCGACTAGGGTTGGAGACCCAGTACTTC.

This chain joins TRBV6-6 and TRBJ2-2; TRBD2 might be the D (6 bases). Germline loops: CDR1 MNHNY, CDR2 SVGAGI (reference sequence). Trimming cost V 11 bases and J 1 base, with 11 bases left between them. The length of the CDR3 is 13 residues. CDR3: CAAQGGNTGELFF. CDR3 nucleotide sequence: TGTGCCGCCCAGGGAGGGAACACCGGGGAGCTGTTTTTT.

This clone has just one count. The V gene is TRBV18, the J gene TRBJ1-5; TRBD1 matches at 7 bases. This CDR3 region has 13 residues. CDR1 and CDR2 from the germline V gene are KGHSH and LQKENI. The J segment lost 5 bases and the V segment lost 5 bases, leaving 3 bases of the junction unmatched. CDR3 DNA sequence: TGTGCCAGCTCAGAGGGGGCCTATCAGCCCCAGCATTTT. Amino acids: CASSEGAYQPQHF.

The chain's CDR3 is CASSLSAGGSKGYTF. The CDR3 bases are TGTGCCAGCAGTTTGTCGGCAGGGGGGTCGAAGGGCTACACCTTC. This chain connects TRBV28 to TRBJ1-2; 7 bases align to TRBD1. V was clipped by 3 bases and J by 8 bases; unmatched bases: 12. The CDR3 sequence is 15 residues long. Germline V CDR1 and CDR2: MDHEN, SYDVKM.

The V and J genes are TRBV9 and TRBJ1-3; no clear D. The germline V gene has CDR1 SGDLS and CDR2 YYNGEE. Trimming took 0 bases from V and 1 from J, leaving 8 bases between them. This CDR3 spans 15 amino acids. Here the CDR3 reads CASSVAPHSGNTIYF. The CDR3 coding sequence is TGTGCCAGCAGCGTAGCCCCCCATTCTGGAAACACCATATATTTT.

V gene TRBV7-2 combines with J gene TRBJ2-7, with D tentatively TRBD1 (5 bases). This CDR3 region has 14 residues. V lost 2 bases, J lost 4 bases, and 12 bases lay in between. The germline V gene has CDR1 SGHTA and CDR2 FQGNSA. The CDR3: CASSLRKGPYEQYF. CDR3 DNA: TGTGCCAGCAGCTTACGTAAGGGGCCATACGAGCAGTACTTC.

The DNA of the CDR3 is TGTGCCAGTAGGACGACTAGCGGGAGAGGAGGCTATACGCAGTATTTT. Its translation: CASRTTSGRGGYTQYF. This chain joins TRBV19 and TRBJ2-3; 12 nucleotides align to TRBD2. The CDR3 has 16 amino acids. Germline CDR1 is LNHDA and CDR2 is SQIVND (reference sequence). V gave up 6 bases and J gave up 7 bases; unmatched junction bases: 11.

This clone was seen more than once but under ten times. The chain links TRBV27 to TRBJ1-1, with 7 nucleotides matching TRBD1. This CDR3 contains 15 residues. CDR1 and CDR2 from the germline V gene are MNHEY and SMNVEV (reference sequence). J gave up 1 base and V 5 bases, and 7 bases lay outside the gene matches. For the CDR3, the DNA is TGTGCCAGCAGTCACCGGGACAGCCCGAACACTGAAGCTTTCTTT. Translation: CASSHRDSPNTEAFF.

The rearrangement joins TRBV29-1 to TRBJ2-2, with 9 bases that match TRBD1. V was clipped by 7 bases and J by 6 bases; unmatched bases: 9. The CDR3 is made up of 14 amino acids. Looked up from germline, CDR1 is SQVTM and CDR2 is ANQGSEA. This chain's CDR3 is CSGSRDRVAGELFF. CDR3 coding DNA: TGCAGCGGGAGCCGGGACAGGGTTGCCGGGGAGCTGTTTTTT.

V and J are TRBV25-1 and TRBJ2-1; 7 nucleotides agree with TRBD2. V shed 3 bases, J shed 6 bases, and the junction held 14 bases outside the gene matches. CDR3 length equals 17 residues. Germline CDR1 is MGHDK and CDR2 is SYGVNS. CDR3 sequence reads: CASSDSRRAGVSNEQFF. In DNA form, the CDR3 reads TGTGCCAGCAGTGACTCCCGGCGGGCGGGAGTGAGCAATGAGCAGTTCTTC.

This chain joins TRBV10-3 and TRBJ2-7; 7 bases map to TRBD2. V lost 6 bases, J lost 4 bases, and 9 bases stayed unmatched. Germline-derived CDR1 and CDR2 are ENHRY and SYGVKD. CDR3 length: 14 residues. For the CDR3, the DNA is TGTGCCATCAGGGGCGGGAGTGAATTGTACGAGCAGTACTTC. Protein: CAIRGGSELYEQYF.

This clone turned up a few times. This chain uses TRBV24-1 with TRBJ1-2, with D perhaps matching TRBD1 (6 bases). Germline V gene lookup returns CDR1 KGHDR and CDR2 SFDVKD. This CDR3 has 12 residues. Trimming took 3 bases from V and 8 from J, leaving 9 bases between them. CDR3 coding DNA: TGTGCCACCAGTGATGCAGGGGAAGGCTACACCTTC. It yields the protein CATSDAGEGYTF.

The rearrangement links TRBV7-2 to TRBJ2-5; 9 positions match TRBD1. The CDR3 is made up of 14 amino acids. Germline V gene lookup returns CDR1 SGHTA and CDR2 FQGNSA. The V and J ends lost 5 bases and 4 bases, in that order; junction bases with no gene match: 5. Here the CDR3 reads CASSIQGARETQYF. As DNA, the CDR3 is TGTGCCAGCAGCATACAGGGGGCGCGAGAGACCCAGTACTTC.

This chain uses TRBV6-5 with TRBJ2-7; 7 bases map to TRBD2. There are 13 residues in the CDR3. CDR1 and CDR2 (germline): MNHEY, SVGAGI. V dropped 10 bases and J dropped 2; count of bases not matched to a gene: 8. The CDR3 protein is CATTSSGPYEQYF. CDR3 nucleotide sequence: TGTGCCACCACTTCTAGCGGCCCCTACGAGCAGTACTTC.

The rearrangement joins TRBV18 to TRBJ2-1; TRBD1 matches at 12 bases. CDR3 length: 19 residues. The ends lost 6 bases at V and 2 bases at J; junction bases unmatched: 14. Germline V gives CDR1 KGHSH, CDR2 LQKENI. Written as DNA, the CDR3 is TGTGCCAGCTCGGGGTTTGGGACAGGGGGCCCTTATGCCTACAATGAGCAGTTCTTC. This encodes CASSGFGTGGPYAYNEQFF. The full variable domain, rest sourced from reference TRBV18 and TRBJ2-1, is NAGVMQNPRHLVRRRGQEARLRCSPMKGHSHVYWYRQLPEEGLKFMVYLQKENIIDESGMPKERFSAEFPKEGPSILRIQQVVRGDSAAYFCASSGFGTGGPYAYNEQFFGPGTRLTVL.

This chain uses TRBV7-9 with TRBJ2-1; TRBD2 aligns across 7 bases. Germline V gives CDR1 SEHNR, CDR2 FQNEAQ (reference sequence). V dropped 9 bases and J dropped 6; count of bases not matched to a gene: 11. This CDR3 has 14 amino acids. CDR3 sequence reads: CASGVYSGGNEQFF. The CDR3 DNA follows: TGTGCCAGTGGGGTGTACTCGGGGGGCAATGAGCAGTTCTTC.

This clone was counted a few times. The rearrangement joins TRBV5-5 to TRBJ1-4; 7 nucleotides align to TRBD1. The germline V gene has CDR1 SGHKS and CDR2 YYEKEE (reference sequence). Trimming removed 0 bases from V and 1 base from J; junction bases left unmatched: 3. The CDR3 is made up of 16 amino acids. The CDR3 loop reads CASSLGQGLTNEKLFF. The CDR3 DNA reads as TGTGCCAGCAGCTTGGGACAGGGATTAACTAATGAAAAACTGTTTTTT.

The rearrangement links TRBV18 to TRBJ2-7; 9 bases are shared with TRBD2. This CDR3 comprises 16 residues. Per germline, CDR1 KGHSH and CDR2 LQKENI. V lost 6 bases and J lost 4; bases outside the gene matches: 13. The CDR3 nucleotides are TGTGCCAGCTCGCCGACTAGCGGAGAGGCCAATTACGAGCAGTACTTC. This encodes CASSPTSGEANYEQYF.

This clone showed up just once. The V call is TRBV5-4, the J call TRBJ1-2, with 12 bases identical to TRBD1. Germline V lookup: CDR1 SGHNT, CDR2 YYREEE (reference sequence). The ends lost 2 bases at V and 6 bases at J; junction bases unmatched: 5. The CDR3 has 15 amino acids. This chain's CDR3 is CASSFPGTGGHGYTF. In DNA form, the CDR3 reads TGTGCCAGCAGCTTCCCCGGGACAGGGGGCCATGGCTACACCTTC.